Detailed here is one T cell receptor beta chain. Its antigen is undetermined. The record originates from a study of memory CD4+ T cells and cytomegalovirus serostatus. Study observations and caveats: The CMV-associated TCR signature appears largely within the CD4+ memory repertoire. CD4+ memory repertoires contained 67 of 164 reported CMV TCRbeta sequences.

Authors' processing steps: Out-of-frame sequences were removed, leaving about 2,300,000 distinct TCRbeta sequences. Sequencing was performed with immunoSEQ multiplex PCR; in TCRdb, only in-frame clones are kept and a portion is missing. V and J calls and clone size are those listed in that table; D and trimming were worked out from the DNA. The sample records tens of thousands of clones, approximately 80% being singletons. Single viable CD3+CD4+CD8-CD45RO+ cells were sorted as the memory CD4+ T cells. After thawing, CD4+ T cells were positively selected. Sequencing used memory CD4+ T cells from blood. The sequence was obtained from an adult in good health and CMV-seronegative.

The CDR3 here is CASSARDNVLTF. In DNA, the CDR3 is TGTGCCAGCAGCGCCCGGGACAACGTCCTGACTTTC. This sequence joins TRBV7-2 and TRBJ2-6; a weak D match, TRBD2 (5 bases). The germline V gene has CDR1 SGHTA and CDR2 FQGNSA. The CDR3 totals 12 residues. V lost 5 bases, J lost 9 bases, and 8 bases lay in between.